What follows are 27 T cell receptor beta chains derived from one specimen sequenced in a study of chemoradiotherapy in HPV16-positive cancers. This table comes from immunoSEQ multiplex PCR, and its TCRdb copy is limited to in-frame clones, with some not included. The table shows roughly 20,000 clones, with over 85% occurring only once. Sequenced material: blood, taken from a patient who underwent chemoradiotherapy. Source of these receptors: a human donor with HPV-associated anogenital cancer.

This rearrangement joins TRBV5-4 to TRBJ2-1; 9 bases agree with TRBD2. Germline-derived CDR1 and CDR2 are SGHNT and YYREEE (reference sequence). The CDR3 consists of 16 residues. V lost 4 bases to trimming and J lost 7 bases; unmatched junction nucleotides: 12. CDR3 sequence (DNA): TGTGCCAGCAGCCCCCGTGCGGCGGGGGGGAGTAATGAGCAGTTCTTC. It translates to CASSPRAAGGSNEQFF.

This chain joins TRBV27 and TRBJ1-5; D gene uncertain. Germline loops: CDR1 MNHEY, CDR2 SMNVEV (reference sequence). Trimming pared 9 bases from V and 5 bases from J, leaving 17 bases between. The CDR3 runs 14 residues. The CDR3 region is CARLYPDWDQPQHF. The CDR3 nucleotides read TGTGCCAGATTGTACCCCGATTGGGATCAGCCCCAGCATTTT.

V usage is TRBV7-9 and J usage is TRBJ1-1; tentative D call: TRBD1 (6 bases). The V end lost 5 bases, the J end lost 1 base, and 11 bases lay between the germline ends. Germline lookup yields CDR1 SEHNR and CDR2 FQNEAQ (reference sequence). The CDR3 contains 14 residues. CDR3 coding DNA: TGTGCCAGCAGCGTTGGACAGAGGAACACTGAAGCTTTCTTT. Amino acids: CASSVGQRNTEAFF.

This clone was seen once. The genes are TRBV5-1 and TRBJ2-1; 9 nucleotides align to TRBD1. The CDR3 is 14 amino acids. CDR1 is SGHRS, CDR2 YFSETQ, per germline. V lost 5 bases and J lost 8; bases outside the gene matches: 8. CDR3: CASSFGQGLDEQFF. The CDR3 DNA reads TGCGCCAGCAGTTTTGGACAGGGGTTGGATGAGCAGTTCTTC.

J is TRBJ1-3 and V is TRBV6-1, with a weak D call TRBD1 (5 bases). The length of the CDR3 is 15 residues. CDR1 is MNHNS and CDR2 is SASEGT in the germline V gene. V lost 10 bases and J 4 bases, leaving 20 bases between the germline ends. The CDR3 protein is CATKPGHSAGNTIYF. The CDR3 DNA is TGTGCCACCAAGCCCGGACATTCGGCCGGAAACACCATATATTTT.

The chain recombines TRBV7-2 with TRBJ2-1, with unresolved D. Germline V lookup: CDR1 SGHTA, CDR2 FQGNSA. The CDR3 contains 16 residues. Between the trimmed V and J ends, which lost 1 base and 3 bases, there was a span of 13 bases. CDR3 nucleotide sequence: TGTGCCAGCAGCTTAGAGGCTAGATGGAGCTACAATGAGCAGTTCTTC. Amino acid sequence: CASSLEARWSYNEQFF.

The chain employs TRBV27 and TRBJ2-7, with 8 bases that match TRBD1. Germline V gene sequence: CDR1 MNHEY, CDR2 SMNVEV (reference sequence). V was clipped by 1 base and J by 5 bases; unmatched bases: 10. The CDR3 is 16 amino acids. DNA for the CDR3: TGTGCCAGCAGTTTATACGGCAGGGGGCTTTTGGACGAGCAGTACTTC. Its protein is CASSLYGRGLLDEQYF.

The rearrangement joins TRBV5-1 to TRBJ1-5, with D possibly TRBD1 on 5 matching bases. This CDR3 contains 15 residues. The germline V gene has CDR1 SGHRS and CDR2 YFSETQ. V was cut by 0 bases and J by 2 bases, with 9 bases left in between. CDR3 bases: TGCGCCAGCAGCTTGGAGGGGAGCGGCAATCAGCCCCAGCATTTT. Encoded protein: CASSLEGSGNQPQHF.

The rearrangement links TRBV4-2 to TRBJ2-2; D may be TRBD1 (5 bases). V was clipped by 0 bases and J by 7 bases, with 12 bases between them. CDR1 is LGHNA and CDR2 is YNFKEQ in the germline V gene. This CDR3 has 15 residues. The CDR3 nucleotides are TGTGCCAGCAGCCAAGATTGGATTAGGGGCGGGGAGCTGTTTTTT. Translating gives CASSQDWIRGGELFF.

The chain uses TRBV5-1 and TRBJ1-6; 8 bases line up with TRBD1. The CDR3 contains 15 residues. The V gene end was trimmed by 4 bases and the J gene end by 5 bases; junction bases not matched to a gene: 5. CDR1 is SGHRS, CDR2 YFSETQ, per germline. CDR3 region: CASSTGQGDNSPLHF. The DNA of the CDR3 is TGCGCCAGCAGCACCGGACAGGGAGATAATTCACCCCTCCACTTT. The whole variable domain, remainder taken from reference TRBV5-1 and TRBJ1-6, is KAGVTQTPRYLIKTRGQQVTLSCSPISGHRSVSWYQQTPGQGLQFLFEYFSETQRNKGNFPGRFSGRQFSNSRSEMNVSTLELGDSALYLCASSTGQGDNSPLHFGNGTRLTVT.

V usage is TRBV5-8 and J usage is TRBJ2-5; no definite D call. Looked up from germline, CDR1 is SGHTS and CDR2 is YDEGEE. The CDR3 covers 14 residues. Trimming cost V 0 bases and J 3 bases, with 9 bases left between them. CDR3 protein: CASSLEWAEETQYF. DNA for the CDR3: TGTGCCAGCAGCTTGGAGTGGGCGGAAGAGACCCAGTACTTC.

This chain uses TRBV11-2 with TRBJ1-2, with a weak D call TRBD1 (6 bases). V lost 4 bases and J lost 8, with 23 bases in between. Looked up from germline, CDR1 is SGHAT and CDR2 is FQNNGV. This CDR3 comprises 16 residues. The CDR3 nucleotides read TGTGCCAGCAGCTCCCGCGCGCAGGGGAGGCTTTTGGGCTACACCTTC. Amino acids: CASSSRAQGRLLGYTF.

This clone was seen a single time. J is TRBJ1-2 and V is TRBV5-1, with 7 bases aligning to TRBD1. CDR1 and CDR2 (germline): SGHRS, YFSETQ. Germline trimming cut 7 bases from V and 4 bases from J; bases unmatched to any gene: 10. CDR3 length: 14 amino acids. The CDR3 here is CASARTGDGYGYTF. The CDR3 DNA reads TGCGCCAGCGCCCGTACAGGGGACGGCTATGGCTACACCTTC.

This sequence joins TRBV7-9 and TRBJ2-2, with D perhaps TRBD2 (5 bases). CDR3 length equals 14 residues. CDR1 and CDR2 from the germline V gene are SEHNR and FQNEAQ (reference sequence). V was cut by 5 bases and J by 4 bases, with 11 bases left in between. CDR3 sequence reads: CASSHTRSTGELFF. The CDR3 nucleotides read TGTGCCAGCAGCCACACTAGGAGCACCGGGGAGCTGTTTTTT.

The rearrangement links TRBV5-1 to TRBJ2-7, with a tentative D call TRBD2 (5 bases). Trimming removed 4 bases at V and 4 bases at J, with 15 bases between. The germline CDR1 and CDR2 sequences are SGHRS and YFSETQ. The CDR3 runs to 14 residues. The CDR3 is CASSADSISYEQYF. CDR3 nucleotide sequence: TGCGCCAGCAGCGCGGACTCAATTTCATACGAGCAGTACTTC. The full variable domain, its missing parts supplied by reference TRBV5-1 and TRBJ2-7, is KAGVTQTPRYLIKTRGQQVTLSCSPISGHRSVSWYQQTPGQGLQFLFEYFSETQRNKGNFPGRFSGRQFSNSRSEMNVSTLELGDSALYLCASSADSISYEQYFGPGTRLTVT.

The CDR3 DNA reads as TGTGCCAGCAGCTCCGGGGGGACTAGCACAGATACGCAGTATTTT. Translated: CASSSGGTSTDTQYF. The chain is built from TRBV5-4 and TRBJ2-3, with 7 positions matching TRBD2. The CDR3 runs to 15 residues. V trimming: 3 bases; J trimming: 0 bases; junction bases outside the gene matches: 4. CDR1 is SGHNT, CDR2 YYREEE, per germline (reference sequence). The complete variable domain, with remaining parts taken from reference TRBV5-4 and TRBJ2-3, reads ETGVTQSPTHLIKTRGQQVTLRCSSQSGHNTVSWYQQALGQGPQFIFQYYREEENGRGNFPPRFSGLQFPNYSSELNVNALELDDSALYLCASSSGGTSTDTQYFGPGTRLTVL.

The chain is built from TRBV28 and TRBJ1-2; 7 nucleotides match TRBD1. This CDR3 contains 11 residues. V lost 10 bases, J lost 8 bases, and 7 bases stayed unmatched. CDR1 and CDR2 from the germline V gene are MDHEN and SYDVKM. The CDR3 spells CANRGQAGYTF. The CDR3 DNA is TGTGCCAACCGAGGACAGGCCGGCTACACCTTC.

The chain has TRBV7-3 and TRBJ2-1, with a possible D match to TRBD1 (5 bases). The CDR3 runs 16 residues. V lost 3 bases to trimming and J lost 6 bases, with 18 bases between them. Germline-derived CDR1 and CDR2 are SGHTA and FQGTGA. This chain's CDR3 is CASSLGQLLGVNEQFF. The CDR3 nucleotides read TGTGCCAGCAGCTTGGGGCAGCTATTAGGTGTCAATGAGCAGTTCTTC.

The chain has TRBV18 and TRBJ2-5, with 10 bases matching TRBD1. The tail of the sequence fits TRBJ2-7 better, so the J call may be wrong. In germline, CDR1 is KGHSH, CDR2 LQKENI. The CDR3 runs to 18 residues. CDR3 loop: CASSPPLLATGGLYEQYF. CDR3 bases: TGTGCCAGCTCACCACCGCTTTTGGCGACAGGGGGCCTCTACGAGCAGTACTTC.

The chain joins TRBV11-2 to TRBJ2-7, with TRBD2 matching over 10 bases. This CDR3 is built from 18 residues. J was trimmed by 3 bases and V by 5 bases; bases with no gene match: 16. CDR1 is SGHAT and CDR2 is FQNNGV in the germline V gene. CDR3: CASSRRGTSVTPVYEQYF. As DNA, the CDR3 is TGTGCCAGCAGCCGACGAGGGACTAGCGTCACCCCGGTCTACGAGCAGTACTTC. The full variable domain, completed using reference TRBV11-2 and TRBJ2-7, is EAGVAQSPRYKIIEKRQSVAFWCNPISGHATLYWYQQILGQGPKLLIQFQNNGVVDDSQLPKDRFSAERLKGVDSTLKIQPAKLEDSAVYLCASSRRGTSVTPVYEQYFGPGTRLTVT.

The CDR3 DNA sequence: TGTGCCAGCAGTTGGGGACTCCGCAATGAGCAGTTCTTC. It specifies CASSWGLRNEQFF. The chain uses TRBV6-5 and TRBJ2-1; a possible D gene is TRBD2 (6 bases). This CDR3 has 13 amino acids. Looked up from germline, CDR1 is MNHEY and CDR2 is SVGAGI. The ends were cut back, 4 bases at V and 6 bases at J, with 10 bases in the middle.

The chain links TRBV6-5 to TRBJ2-2, with 9 positions matching TRBD2. This CDR3 is built from 15 residues. V shed 6 bases, J shed 5 bases, and the junction held 7 bases outside the gene matches. Germline assignment: CDR1 MNHEY and CDR2 SVGAGI. The CDR3 coding sequence is TGTGCCAGCAGGTCTAGGCTAGCGGGAACCGGGGAGCTGTTTTTT. Its protein is CASRSRLAGTGELFF.

The J gene is TRBJ2-7, the V gene TRBV4-3; 10 bases line up with TRBD1. Trimming removed 6 bases from V and 4 bases from J; junction bases left unmatched: 6. Germline-derived CDR1 and CDR2 are LGHNA and YSLEER. The CDR3 consists of 14 residues. For the CDR3, the DNA is TGCGCCAGCAGTCCCGGGACAGGGGTTTACGAGCAGTACTTC. It translates to CASSPGTGVYEQYF.

The rearrangement uses TRBV18 and TRBJ2-6; TRBD2 matches at 15 bases. Trimming took 4 bases from V and 3 from J; bases not matched to a gene: 4. The CDR3 runs to 18 residues. Germline CDR1 and CDR2: KGHSH and LQKENI. CDR3 nucleotides: TGTGCCAGCTCACTCAGGACTAGCGGGAGGGATGGGGCCAACGTCCTGACTTTC. This codes for CASSLRTSGRDGANVLTF. Variable domain in full (rest from reference TRBV18 and TRBJ2-6): NAGVMQNPRHLVRRRGQEARLRCSPMKGHSHVYWYRQLPEEGLKFMVYLQKENIIDESGMPKERFSAEFPKEGPSILRIQQVVRGDSAAYFCASSLRTSGRDGANVLTFGAGSRLTVL.

The CDR3 loop is CASSRPGQLNTDTQYF. CDR3 nucleotide sequence: TGTGCCAGCAGCCGACCTGGACAGCTTAACACAGATACGCAGTATTTT. This chain uses TRBV2 with TRBJ2-3; D perhaps matches TRBD1 (6 bases). Trimming left V 6 bases short and J 2 bases short, with 18 bases between. Per germline, CDR1 SNHLY and CDR2 FYNNEI. This CDR3 region has 16 residues.

The chain has TRBV7-9 and TRBJ1-2; D remains ambiguous. V lost 5 bases, J lost 5 bases, and 9 bases lay in between. This CDR3 is built from 12 residues. From germline, CDR1 is SEHNR and CDR2 FQNEAQ (reference sequence). CDR3 protein: CASSPHIYGYTF. CDR3 nucleotide sequence: TGTGCCAGCAGCCCCCATATTTATGGCTACACCTTC.

V and J are TRBV4-2 and TRBJ2-1; 8 nucleotides line up with TRBD2. The CDR3 runs 14 residues. Germline V lookup: CDR1 LGHNA, CDR2 YNFKEQ. V lost 0 bases, J lost 16 bases, and 11 bases stayed unmatched. CDR3 nucleotides: TGTGCCAGCAGCCAAGATTCGGGGGGGCGTATGAAATTCTTC. Its translation: CASSQDSGGRMKFF.